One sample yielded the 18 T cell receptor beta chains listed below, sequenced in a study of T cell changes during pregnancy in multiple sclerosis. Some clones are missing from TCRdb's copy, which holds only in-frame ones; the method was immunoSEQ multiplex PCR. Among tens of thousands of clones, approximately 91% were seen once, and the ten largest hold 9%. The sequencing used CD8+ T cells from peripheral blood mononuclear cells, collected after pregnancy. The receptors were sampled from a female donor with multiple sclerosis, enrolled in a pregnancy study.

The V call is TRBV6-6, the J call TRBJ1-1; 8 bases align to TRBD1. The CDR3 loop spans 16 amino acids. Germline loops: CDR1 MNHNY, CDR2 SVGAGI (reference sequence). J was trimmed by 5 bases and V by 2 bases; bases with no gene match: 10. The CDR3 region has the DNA TGTGCCAGCAGTTACCCCGCTGGACAGGGAATGACTGAAGCTTTCTTT. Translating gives CASSYPAGQGMTEAFF.

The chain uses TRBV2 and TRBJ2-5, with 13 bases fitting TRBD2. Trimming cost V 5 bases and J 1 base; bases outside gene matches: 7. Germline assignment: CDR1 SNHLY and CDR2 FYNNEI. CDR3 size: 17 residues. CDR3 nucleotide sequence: TGTGCCAGCAGTTACCCGACTAGCGGGGGGCTCCAAGAGACCCAGTACTTC. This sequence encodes CASSYPTSGGLQETQYF.

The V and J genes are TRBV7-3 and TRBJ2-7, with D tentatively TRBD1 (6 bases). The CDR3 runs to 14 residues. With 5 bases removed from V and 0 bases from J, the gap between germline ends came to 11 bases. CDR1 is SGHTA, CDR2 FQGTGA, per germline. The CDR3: CASSPSQGSYEQYF. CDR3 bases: TGTGCCAGCAGCCCATCACAGGGCTCCTACGAGCAGTACTTC.

The CDR3 reads CASERGSLNYGYTF. The CDR3 DNA reads as TGTGCCAGCGAAAGAGGGTCGTTAAACTATGGCTACACCTTC. The genes are TRBV2 and TRBJ1-2; D not resolved. Germline assignment: CDR1 SNHLY and CDR2 FYNNEI. The CDR3 extends over 14 amino acids. The germline V and J ends were trimmed by 8 bases and 2 bases, with 15 bases remaining between them.

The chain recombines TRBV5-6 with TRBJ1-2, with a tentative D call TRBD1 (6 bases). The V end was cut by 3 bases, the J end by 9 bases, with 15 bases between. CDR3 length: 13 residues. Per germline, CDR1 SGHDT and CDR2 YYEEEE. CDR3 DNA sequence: TGTGCCAGCAGCTGGGGGGGCTCTTACCGCTACACCTTC. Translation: CASSWGGSYRYTF. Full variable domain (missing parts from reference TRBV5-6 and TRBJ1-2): DAGVTQSPTHLIKTRGQQVTLRCSPKSGHDTVSWYQQALGQGPQFIFQYYEEEERQRGNFPDRFSGHQFPNYSSELNVNALLLGDSALYLCASSWGGSYRYTFGSGTRLTVV.

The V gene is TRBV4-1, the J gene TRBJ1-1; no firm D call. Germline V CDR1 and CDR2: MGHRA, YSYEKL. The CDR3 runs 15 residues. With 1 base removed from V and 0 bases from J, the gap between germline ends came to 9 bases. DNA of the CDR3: TGCGCCAGCAGCCAAGTCCCAGAAGTGAACACTGAAGCTTTCTTT. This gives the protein CASSQVPEVNTEAFF.

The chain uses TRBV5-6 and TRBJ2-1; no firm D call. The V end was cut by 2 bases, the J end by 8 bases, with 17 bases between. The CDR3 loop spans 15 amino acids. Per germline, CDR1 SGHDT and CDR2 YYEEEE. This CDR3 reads CASSFYPGLLHEQFF. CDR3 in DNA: TGTGCCAGCAGCTTTTACCCAGGTTTGCTTCATGAGCAGTTCTTC.

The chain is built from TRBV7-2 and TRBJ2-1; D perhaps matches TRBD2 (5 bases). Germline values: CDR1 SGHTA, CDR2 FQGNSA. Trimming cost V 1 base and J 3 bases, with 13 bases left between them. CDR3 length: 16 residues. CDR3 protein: CASSLDSRAGYNEQFF. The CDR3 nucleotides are TGTGCCAGCAGCTTAGACTCTAGGGCGGGCTACAATGAGCAGTTCTTC.

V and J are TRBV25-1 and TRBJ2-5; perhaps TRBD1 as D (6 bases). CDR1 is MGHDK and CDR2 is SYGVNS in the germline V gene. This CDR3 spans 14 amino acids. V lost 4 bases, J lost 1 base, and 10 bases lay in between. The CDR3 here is CASSGTEFQETQYF. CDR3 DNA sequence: TGTGCCAGCAGTGGGACAGAATTCCAAGAGACCCAGTACTTC.

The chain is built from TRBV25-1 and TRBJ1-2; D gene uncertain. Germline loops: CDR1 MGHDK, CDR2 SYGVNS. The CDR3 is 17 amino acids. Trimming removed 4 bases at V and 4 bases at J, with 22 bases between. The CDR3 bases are TGTGCCAGCAGTGTCTCCCTAGGCGGGAACGATGTCTATGGCTACACCTTC. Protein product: CASSVSLGGNDVYGYTF.

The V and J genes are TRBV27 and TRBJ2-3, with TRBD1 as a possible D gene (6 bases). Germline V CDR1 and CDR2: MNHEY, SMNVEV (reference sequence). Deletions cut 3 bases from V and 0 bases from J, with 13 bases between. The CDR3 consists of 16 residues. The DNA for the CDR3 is TGTGCCAGCAGTTTGATCGGACAGAGAAGCACAGATACGCAGTATTTT. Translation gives CASSLIGQRSTDTQYF.

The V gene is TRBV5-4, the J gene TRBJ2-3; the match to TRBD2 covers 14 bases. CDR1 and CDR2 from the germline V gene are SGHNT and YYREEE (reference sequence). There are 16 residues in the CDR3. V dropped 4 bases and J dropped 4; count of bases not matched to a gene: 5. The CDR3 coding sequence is TGTGCCAGCAGCCCTGGACTAGCGGGGGGCGCAGATACGCAGTATTTT. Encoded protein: CASSPGLAGGADTQYF.

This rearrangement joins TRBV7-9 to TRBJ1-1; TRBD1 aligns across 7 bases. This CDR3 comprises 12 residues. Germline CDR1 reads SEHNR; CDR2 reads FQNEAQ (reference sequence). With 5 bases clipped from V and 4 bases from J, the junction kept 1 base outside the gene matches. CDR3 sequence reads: CASSPGGTEAFF. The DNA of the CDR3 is TGTGCCAGCAGCCCAGGGGGCACTGAAGCTTTCTTT. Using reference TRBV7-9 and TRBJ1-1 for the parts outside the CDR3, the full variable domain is DTGVSQNPRHKITKRGQNVTFRCDPISEHNRLYWYRQTLGQGPEFLTYFQNEAQLEKSRLLSDRFSAERPKGSFSTLEIQRTEQGDSAMYLCASSPGGTEAFFGQGTRLTVV.

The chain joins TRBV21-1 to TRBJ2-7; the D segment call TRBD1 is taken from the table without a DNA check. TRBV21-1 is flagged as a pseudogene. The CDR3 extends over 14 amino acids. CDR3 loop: CASSPRTGHYEQYF. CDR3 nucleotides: TGTGCCAGCAGCCCACGGACAGGGCACTACGAGCAGTACTTC.

The CDR3 here is CASSLTSGRVYEQYF. CDR3 DNA sequence: TGTGCCAGCAGTTTGACTAGCGGGAGAGTCTACGAGCAGTACTTC. The chain employs TRBV6-5 and TRBJ2-7; 12 bases match TRBD2. Germline CDR1 is MNHEY and CDR2 is SVGAGI. The length of the CDR3 is 15 residues. Trimming cost V 4 bases and J 3 bases; bases outside gene matches: 4.

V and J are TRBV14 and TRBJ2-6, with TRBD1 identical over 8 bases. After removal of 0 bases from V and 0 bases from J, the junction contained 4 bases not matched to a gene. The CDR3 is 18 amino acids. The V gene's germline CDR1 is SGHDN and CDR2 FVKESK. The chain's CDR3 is CASSQDRGRLSGANVLTF. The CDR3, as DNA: TGTGCCAGCAGCCAAGACAGGGGGCGCCTCTCTGGGGCCAACGTCCTGACTTTC.

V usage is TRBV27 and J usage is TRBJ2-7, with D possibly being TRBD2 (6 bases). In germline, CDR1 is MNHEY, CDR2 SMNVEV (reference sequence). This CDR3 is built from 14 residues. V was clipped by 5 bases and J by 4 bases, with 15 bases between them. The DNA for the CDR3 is TGTGCCAGCAGTCCCCTCGGGGGAGGTTACGAGCAGTACTTC. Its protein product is CASSPLGGGYEQYF.

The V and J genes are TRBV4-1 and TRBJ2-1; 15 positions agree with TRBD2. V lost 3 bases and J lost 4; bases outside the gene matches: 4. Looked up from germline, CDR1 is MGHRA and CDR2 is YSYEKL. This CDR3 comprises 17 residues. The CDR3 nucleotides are TGCGCCAGCAGCCAGCGGACTAGCGGGAGGGTTTACAATGAGCAGTTCTTC. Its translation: CASSQRTSGRVYNEQFF.